The 17 T cell receptor beta chains below were found in one sample sequenced in a study of T cell repertoires in aging, cancer and after chemotherapy. Peripheral blood genomic DNA, not sorted cells or RNA, was the template. Rearranged V-D-J TRB sequences were amplified with a mixed TRB-A/B primer pool. TCRdb fed the multiplex PCR reads into MiXCR, producing one record per CDR3 protein. Of some 10,000 distinct CDR3 sequences in the sample, 25% to 35% were seen once. The specimen was blood. The receptor source for this set is a human donor in good health.

By share of the sample, this clonotype is medium-sized. The chain recombines TRBV12-3 or TRBV12-4 with TRBJ1-3, with unresolved D. With 4 bases removed from V and 0 bases from J, the gap between germline ends came to 13 bases. The CDR3 spans 16 residues. Here the CDR3 reads CASSSRRQSSGNTIYF. Written as DNA, the CDR3 is TGTGCCAGCAGTTCTCGGCGTCAGAGCTCTGGAAACACCATATATTTT.

This clonotype was detected only a few times. The V call is TRBV6-6, the J call TRBJ1-4; 8 positions match TRBD1. With V trimmed by 5 bases and J by 4 bases, 9 bases remained unmatched. Germline CDR1 is MNHNY and CDR2 is SVGAGI (reference sequence). This CDR3 has 16 amino acids. The CDR3, as DNA: TGTGCCAGCAGTCCTAACCCAGGACAGGGTAATGAAAAACTGTTTTTT. As protein: CASSPNPGQGNEKLFF.

This clonotype was found a few times. The chain carries TRBV5-1 and TRBJ1-1, with 9 positions matching TRBD1. Germline CDR1 and CDR2: SGHRS and YFSETQ. J gave up 0 bases and V 2 bases, and 5 bases lay outside the gene matches. This CDR3 has 16 residues. The CDR3 DNA is TGCGCCAGCAGCTTTAGGACAGGGGCGATGAACACTGAAGCTTTCTTT. Its translation: CASSFRTGAMNTEAFF. Drawing the rest from reference TRBV5-1 and TRBJ1-1, the complete variable domain is KAGVTQTPRYLIKTRGQQVTLSCSPISGHRSVSWYQQTPGQGLQFLFEYFSETQRNKGNFPGRFSGRQFSNSRSEMNVSTLELGDSALYLCASSFRTGAMNTEAFFGQGTRLTVV.

The chain joins TRBV20-1 to TRBJ1-4; D is undetermined. The CDR3 totals 15 residues. Trimming took 1 base from V and 0 from J, leaving 9 bases between them. From germline, CDR1 is DFQATT and CDR2 SNEGSKA (reference sequence). The CDR3 region is CSARGSEATNEKLFF. In DNA form, the CDR3 reads TGCAGTGCTAGAGGGTCGGAGGCAACTAATGAAAAACTGTTTTTT.

The genes are TRBV12-3 or TRBV12-4 and TRBJ1-1; D possibly corresponds to TRBD1 (5 bases). Trimming cost V 5 bases and J 5 bases, with 15 bases left between them. CDR3 size: 14 residues. This CDR3 is CASSGDPGGTEAFF. CDR3 sequence (DNA): TGTGCCAGCAGTGGGGACCCGGGAGGGACTGAAGCTTTCTTT.

As to this clonotype: A read error is possible here, since a much larger clone lies one base away. The chain is built from TRBV19 and TRBJ1-2; 7 nucleotides match TRBD1. V was pared by 5 bases and J by 2 bases, with 5 bases of the junction left unmatched. CDR3 length: 14 amino acids. Germline V gene data show CDR1 as LNHDA and CDR2 as SQIVND (reference sequence). CDR3 amino acids: CASSPDRWNYGYTF. The CDR3 DNA reads as TGTGCCAGTAGTCCGGACAGGTGGAACTATGGCTACACCTTC.

Relative to its sample, this clonotype is medium-sized. This chain connects TRBV6-5 to TRBJ1-2, with D perhaps TRBD1 (5 bases). The CDR3 runs to 14 residues. Trimming left V 6 bases short and J 0 bases short, with 11 bases between. CDR1 and CDR2 (germline): MNHEY, SVGAGI. The CDR3 spells CASSPTASNYGYTF. The CDR3 DNA reads as TGTGCCAGCAGCCCGACAGCGTCTAACTATGGCTACACCTTC.

In its sample, this clonotype ranks as medium-sized. The V gene is TRBV20-1, the J gene TRBJ1-2; possibly TRBD1 for D (5 bases). Trimming removed 5 bases at V and 5 bases at J, with 15 bases between. CDR1 DFQATT and CDR2 SNEGSKA come from the germline V gene (reference sequence). The CDR3 has 13 residues. The CDR3 sequence: CSAEHGGLYGYTF. The CDR3 coding sequence is TGCAGTGCTGAACATGGGGGTCTATATGGCTACACCTTC.

The chain carries TRBV27 and TRBJ2-3; D is perhaps TRBD1 or TRBD2 (6 bases each). The CDR3 is 15 residues long. The ends were cut back, 7 bases at V and 0 bases at J, with 14 bases in the middle. CDR1 is MNHEY, CDR2 SMNVEV, per germline (reference sequence). The CDR3 protein is CASKTGGVSTDTQYF. DNA of the CDR3: TGTGCCAGCAAGACAGGCGGGGTGAGCACAGATACGCAGTATTTT.

A word on this clonotype: One end of the junction fails to match germline, which may point to a read error. The rearrangement joins TRBV6-5 to TRBJ2-2, with D hard to call. Germline assignment: CDR1 MNHEY and CDR2 SVGAGI. This CDR3 contains 13 residues. CDR3 nucleotide sequence: TGTGCCAGCCGTTACAGGAACACCGGGGAGCTGTTTTTT. Residues: CASRYRNTGELFF.

The J gene is TRBJ1-3, the V gene TRBV11-2; tentative D call: TRBD1 (6 bases). The length of the CDR3 is 15 residues. V lost 2 bases and J 3 bases, leaving 11 bases between the germline ends. Germline assignment: CDR1 SGHAT and CDR2 FQNNGV. The CDR3, as DNA: TGTGCCAGCAGCTTACGGGGGCCAAGTGGAAACACCATATATTTT. It yields the protein CASSLRGPSGNTIYF.

This clonotype occurred a few times. The chain couples TRBV28 to TRBJ2-2; 7 positions agree with TRBD2. Germline V gene data show CDR1 as MDHEN and CDR2 as SYDVKM. CDR3 length: 16 residues. Unmatched junction bases numbered 10, after V lost 6 bases and J lost 3 bases. The CDR3 nucleotides read TGTGCCAGCAGCCCGGCAGCGGGACTTGACACCGGGGAGCTGTTTTTT. Translation: CASSPAAGLDTGELFF.

V gene TRBV4-2 combines with J gene TRBJ2-6; tentative D call: TRBD2 (6 bases). V was trimmed by 3 bases and J by 0 bases, leaving 9 bases between them. The CDR3 is 16 residues long. Germline-derived CDR1 and CDR2 are LGHNA and YNFKEQ. The CDR3 coding sequence is TGTGCCAGCAGCCAGGGGCGGGGCTCTGGGGCCAACGTCCTGACTTTC. It codes for CASSQGRGSGANVLTF.

This clonotype is categorized as medium-sized. The chain has TRBV6-1 and TRBJ2-7, with TRBD2 as a possible D gene (6 bases). Trimming left V 5 bases short and J 4 bases short, with 12 bases between. The CDR3 sequence is 13 residues long. Germline V gives CDR1 MNHNS, CDR2 SASEGT. This CDR3 reads CASSQVRGYEQYF. CDR3 bases: TGTGCCAGCAGTCAGGTCCGGGGGTACGAGCAGTACTTC.

V usage is TRBV6-1 and J usage is TRBJ2-3; no reliable D call. Trimming left V 8 bases short and J 2 bases short, with 11 bases between. The CDR3 runs to 13 residues. Germline CDR1 MNHNS, CDR2 SASEGT. CDR3 coding DNA: TGTGCCAGCCTCCGCGAGCCCACAGATACGCAGTATTTT. Translating gives CASLREPTDTQYF.

This clonotype is medium-sized within its sample. V is TRBV20-1 and J is TRBJ1-4; TRBD1 is a possible D gene (6 bases). In germline, CDR1 is DFQATT, CDR2 SNEGSKA (reference sequence). V lost 3 bases and J 10 bases, leaving 15 bases between the germline ends. CDR3 length: 13 amino acids. The DNA of the CDR3 is TGCAGTGCTAGGGACAGCCTTTCTGGAAAACTGTTTTTT. This codes for CSARDSLSGKLFF.

V is TRBV6-6 and J is TRBJ2-3; D unresolved. Deletions cut 6 bases from V and 5 bases from J, with 6 bases between. The CDR3 is 11 amino acids. Germline CDR1 reads MNHNY; CDR2 reads SVGAGI (reference sequence). The CDR3 is CASSTGDTQYF. Here the CDR3 DNA reads TGTGCCAGCAGCACGGGAGATACGCAGTATTTT.